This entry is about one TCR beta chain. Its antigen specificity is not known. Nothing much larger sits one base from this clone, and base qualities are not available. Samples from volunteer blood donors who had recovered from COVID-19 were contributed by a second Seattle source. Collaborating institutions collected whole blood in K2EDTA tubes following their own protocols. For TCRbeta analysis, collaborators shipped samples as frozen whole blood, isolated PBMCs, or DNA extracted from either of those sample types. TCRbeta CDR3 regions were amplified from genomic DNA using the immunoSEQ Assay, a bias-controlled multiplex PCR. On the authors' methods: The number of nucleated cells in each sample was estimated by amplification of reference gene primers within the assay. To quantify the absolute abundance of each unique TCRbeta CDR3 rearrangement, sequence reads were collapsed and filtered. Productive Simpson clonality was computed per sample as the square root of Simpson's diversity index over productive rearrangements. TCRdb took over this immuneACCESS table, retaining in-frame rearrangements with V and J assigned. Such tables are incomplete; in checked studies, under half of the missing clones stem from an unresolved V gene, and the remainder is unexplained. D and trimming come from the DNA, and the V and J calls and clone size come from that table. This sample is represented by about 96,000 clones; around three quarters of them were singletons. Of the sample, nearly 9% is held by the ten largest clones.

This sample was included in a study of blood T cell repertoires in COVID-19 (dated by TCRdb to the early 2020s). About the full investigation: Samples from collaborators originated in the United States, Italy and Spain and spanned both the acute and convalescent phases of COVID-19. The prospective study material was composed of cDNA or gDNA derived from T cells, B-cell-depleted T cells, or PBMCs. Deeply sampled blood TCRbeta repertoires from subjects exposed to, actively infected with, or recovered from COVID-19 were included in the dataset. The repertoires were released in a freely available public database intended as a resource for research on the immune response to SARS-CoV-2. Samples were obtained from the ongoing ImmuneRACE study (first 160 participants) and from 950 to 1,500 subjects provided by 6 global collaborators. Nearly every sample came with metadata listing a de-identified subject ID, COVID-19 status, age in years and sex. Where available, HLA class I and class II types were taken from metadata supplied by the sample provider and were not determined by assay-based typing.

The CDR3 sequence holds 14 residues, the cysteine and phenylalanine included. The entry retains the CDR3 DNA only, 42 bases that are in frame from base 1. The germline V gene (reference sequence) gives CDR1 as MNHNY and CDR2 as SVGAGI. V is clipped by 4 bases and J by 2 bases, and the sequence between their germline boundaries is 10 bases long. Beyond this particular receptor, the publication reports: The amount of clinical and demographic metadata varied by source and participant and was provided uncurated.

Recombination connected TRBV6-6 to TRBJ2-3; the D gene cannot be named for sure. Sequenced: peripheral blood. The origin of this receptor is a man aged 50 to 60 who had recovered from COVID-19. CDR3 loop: CASSSPGTTDTQYF. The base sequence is TGTGCCAGCAGTTCGCCCGGTACCACAGATACGCAGTATTTT.